This T cell receptor (beta chain) derives from a study of cytomegalovirus exposure and HLA in healthy donors. Study-wide results and caveats: More clonal expansion characterized HLA-associated TCR beta chains than equally common others in a later analysis. The classifier, whose performance was assessed in both the original and validation cohorts, reportedly diagnosed cytomegalovirus status with high specificity and sensitivity.

This clone is a singleton in its sample. The target antigen is unknown. Both 60 Vbeta primers and 13 Jbeta primers went into the PCR. Produced via immunoSEQ multiplex PCR; TCRdb's table is partial and in-frame only. The data contain about 160,000 clones, 70% to 90% of them singletons. V lost 8 bases, J lost 5 bases, and 11 bases stayed unmatched. Looked up from germline, CDR1 is GTSNPN and CDR2 is SVGIG (reference sequence). The CDR3 is 13 amino acids. Sequenced input: PBMCs. The J gene is TRBJ1-1, the V gene TRBV30; 7 bases agree with TRBD1. The receptor's source is a man younger than 35 in good health and CMV-seropositive. CDR3 sequence (DNA): TGTGCCCGCAATCAGGGGGATTGGACTGAAGCTTTCTTT. It is translated as CARNQGDWTEAFF.